This paragraph reports one T cell receptor beta chain. CDR1 and CDR2 (germline): MDHEN, SYDVKM. The CDR3 has 19 residues. V shed 5 bases and J shed 2 bases, with 25 bases lying between them. The record originates from a study of blood T cells in healthy people across ages. Together with a sample-barcoded 5' primer, a J-beta primer mix was included in a second PCR lasting about 7 to 12 cycles. Sequencing recovered at least 2.5 million CDR3-containing paired-end reads from each sample. TCRdb reprocessed the 5' RACE reads via MiXCR and lists one record per CDR3 protein. The table shows 700,000 to 1,000,000 distinct CDR3 sequences, with under 55% occurring only once.

The sequenced sample was blood. The chain uses TRBV28 and TRBJ2-1; TRBD1 might be the D (5 bases). The TCR originated in a man in his 60s in good health. In DNA form, the CDR3 reads TGTGCCAGCAGTCCAATGTTCGACCAGGACAAGTCCACCTACAATGAGCAGTTCTTC. It encodes CASSPMFDQDKSTYNEQFF.